These 14 T cell receptor beta chains originate from one sample sequenced in a study of shared clonotypes between healthy human individuals. The protocol was immunoSEQ multiplex PCR, while the TCRdb copy is restricted to in-frame clones and leaves out a portion. In the table there are about 380,000 clones, 90% to 97% of which are singletons. The sequencing sample was made of memory CD8+ T cells sorted from blood. The subset denotes: CD45RO+ cells pooled with CCR7-negative TemRA cells. These receptors came from a young man in good health.

The J gene is TRBJ1-5, the V gene TRBV6-5; 9 nucleotides match TRBD1. After removal of 8 bases from V and 5 bases from J, the junction contained 7 bases not matched to a gene. The CDR3 runs 14 residues. CDR1 and CDR2 (germline): MNHEY, SVGAGI. CDR3 nucleotides: TGTGCCAGCCGAACAGGGGGCGAGGATCAGCCCCAGCATTTT. Translated: CASRTGGEDQPQHF.

This chain links TRBV5-6 with TRBJ2-7; 12 bases map to TRBD2. The junction had 7 bases not matched to a gene; V was cut back by 4 bases and J by 2 bases. There are 16 residues in the CDR3. The germline gives CDR1 SGHDT, CDR2 YYEEEE. The CDR3 DNA sequence: TGTGCCAGCAGCAGAACTAGCGGGAGGCTTCCCTACGAGCAGTACTTC. Translation: CASSRTSGRLPYEQYF.

V and J are TRBV27 and TRBJ2-2; no clear D. Trimming stripped 1 base from V and 0 bases from J, with 9 bases between. This CDR3 contains 16 residues. Germline V gives CDR1 MNHEY, CDR2 SMNVEV (reference sequence). The CDR3 loop reads CASSLLAVANTGELFF. The DNA of the CDR3 is TGTGCCAGCAGTTTATTGGCCGTCGCGAACACCGGGGAGCTGTTTTTT.

The DNA of the CDR3 is TGTGCCAGCAGCCAGCGACAGGGGGCCTACGAGCAGTACTTC. Translated: CASSQRQGAYEQYF. The chain employs TRBV14 and TRBJ2-7, with 9 bases aligning to TRBD1. The CDR3 spans 14 residues. V trimming: 3 bases; J trimming: 2 bases; junction bases outside the gene matches: 2. The germline V gene encodes CDR1 SGHDN and CDR2 FVKESK.

This clone was seen a few times. The chain links TRBV18 to TRBJ1-5; 8 bases align to TRBD1. V dropped 4 bases and J dropped 6; count of bases not matched to a gene: 5. Germline assignment: CDR1 KGHSH and CDR2 LQKENI. CDR3 length: 14 amino acids. This CDR3 is CASSLAGGGQPQHF. In DNA form, the CDR3 reads TGTGCCAGCTCACTAGCAGGGGGCGGTCAGCCCCAGCATTTT.

This clone came up once. The DNA of the CDR3 is TGTGCCAGCAGCTTAGTTGGGGAGGACGAGCAGTACTTC. This translates into CASSLVGEDEQYF. The chain recombines TRBV11-2 with TRBJ2-7; D perhaps matches TRBD2 (6 bases). The V end was cut by 1 base, the J end by 5 bases, with 9 bases between. The CDR3 covers 13 residues. Germline-derived CDR1 and CDR2 are SGHAT and FQNNGV.

The rearrangement joins TRBV28 to TRBJ2-5, with 7 positions matching TRBD1. The CDR3 is 15 amino acids. J was trimmed by 2 bases and V by 3 bases; bases with no gene match: 6. Germline V gives CDR1 MDHEN, CDR2 SYDVKM. The CDR3 DNA reads TGTGCCAGCAGTTTTGGGACAGTCCTGCAAGAGACCCAGTACTTC. Translating gives CASSFGTVLQETQYF.

The chain carries TRBV7-9 and TRBJ2-2; D might be TRBD1 (6 bases). The CDR3 has 15 amino acids. V was clipped by 4 bases and J by 2 bases, with 11 bases between them. The germline V gene encodes CDR1 SEHNR and CDR2 FQNEAQ (reference sequence). CDR3 DNA: TGTGCCAGCAGCTGGGACACTCTTAACACCGGGGAGCTGTTTTTT. Encoded protein: CASSWDTLNTGELFF.

The genes are TRBV27 and TRBJ2-1; D gene ambiguous. The CDR3 has 13 residues. Germline values: CDR1 MNHEY, CDR2 SMNVEV (reference sequence). The V end lost 5 bases, the J end lost 8 bases, and 13 bases lay between the germline ends. The chain's CDR3 is CASSVDRFYEQFF. As DNA, the CDR3 is TGTGCCAGCAGTGTGGACCGATTCTATGAGCAGTTCTTC.

The CDR3 nucleotides are TGCGCCAGCAGCCGACTAGCGGGTTTTCGCACCGGGGAGCTGTTTTTT. It is translated as CASSRLAGFRTGELFF. The genes are TRBV5-1 and TRBJ2-2, with TRBD2 matching 10 bases. The J segment lost 4 bases and the V segment lost 4 bases, leaving 7 bases of the junction unmatched. Germline CDR1 SGHRS, CDR2 YFSETQ. The CDR3 sequence is 16 residues long. Together with reference TRBV5-1 and TRBJ2-2, the CDR3 gives the full variable domain: KAGVTQTPRYLIKTRGQQVTLSCSPISGHRSVSWYQQTPGQGLQFLFEYFSETQRNKGNFPGRFSGRQFSNSRSEMNVSTLELGDSALYLCASSRLAGFRTGELFFGEGSRLTVL.

This sequence joins TRBV5-1 and TRBJ2-5; D gene unclear. From germline, CDR1 is SGHRS and CDR2 YFSETQ. V shed 0 bases and J shed 7 bases, with 13 bases lying between them. This CDR3 has 14 amino acids. The CDR3 here is CASSLDQPRRTQYF. CDR3 in DNA: TGCGCCAGCAGCTTGGACCAGCCCCGGAGGACCCAGTACTTC.

The gene calls are TRBV7-9 and TRBJ2-7; no definite D call. Trimming removed 6 bases at V and 1 base at J, with 13 bases between. CDR1 and CDR2 from the germline V gene are SEHNR and FQNEAQ (reference sequence). The CDR3 has 14 amino acids. CDR3 DNA: TGTGCCAGCAGTGATGCTCAGGTTTCCTACGAGCAGTACTTC. Amino acids: CASSDAQVSYEQYF.

CDR3 in amino acids: CASRVAGARTGELFF. The CDR3 DNA sequence: TGTGCCAGCAGAGTAGCGGGAGCGAGAACCGGGGAGCTGTTTTTT. The chain recombines TRBV28 with TRBJ2-2, with 9 bases aligning to TRBD2. V gave up 6 bases and J gave up 5 bases; unmatched junction bases: 7. The CDR3 consists of 15 residues. Germline V lookup: CDR1 MDHEN, CDR2 SYDVKM.

The chain uses TRBV11-2 and TRBJ2-7; maybe TRBD2 (5 bases). This CDR3 contains 14 residues. The V gene's germline CDR1 is SGHAT and CDR2 FQNNGV. The V gene lost 0 bases and the J gene lost 8 bases, with 14 bases spanning the gap. The CDR3: CASSLDPTGSKQYF. The CDR3, as DNA: TGTGCCAGCAGCTTAGATCCGACGGGAAGTAAGCAGTACTTC.